This T cell receptor beta chain was identified during a study of T cells after posttransplantation cyclophosphamide. Study results and caveats: Recipient CMV seropositivity and CMV reactivation strongly tracked TRB clonality. Tissue-infiltrating T cells from skin or gut overlapped little with blood T cells. Donor-recipient repertoire similarity was low at 1-2 months, rising over year one.

The CDR3 has 15 residues. The germline V gene encodes CDR1 SGHDT and CDR2 YYEEEE. V lost 0 bases and J lost 8; bases outside the gene matches: 6. For this clone: The antigen remains unidentified.

Assay: immunoSEQ multiplex PCR; the TCRdb copy retains only in-frame clones and omits some. The sample shows some 52,000 clones, 85% to 90% of them seen only once. The source of this sequence is a man aged 25 to 40 with a blood cancer, CMV-positive, and with a related stem cell donor. Sequences were obtained from PBMCs. The J gene is TRBJ2-1, the V gene TRBV5-6; TRBD2 matches at 9 bases. The CDR3 spells CASSLGLAGRHEQFF. The DNA for the CDR3 is TGTGCCAGCAGCTTGGGGCTAGCGGGAAGGCATGAGCAGTTCTTC.